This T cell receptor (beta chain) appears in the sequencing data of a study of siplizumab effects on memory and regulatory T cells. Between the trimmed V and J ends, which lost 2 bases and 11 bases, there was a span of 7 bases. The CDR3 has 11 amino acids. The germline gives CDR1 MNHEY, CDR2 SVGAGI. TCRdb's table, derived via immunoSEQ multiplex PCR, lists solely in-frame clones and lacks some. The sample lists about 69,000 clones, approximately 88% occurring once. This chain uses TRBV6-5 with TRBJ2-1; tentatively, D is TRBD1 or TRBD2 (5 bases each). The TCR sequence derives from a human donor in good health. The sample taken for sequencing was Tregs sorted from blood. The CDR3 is CASSYGGQQFF. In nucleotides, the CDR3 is TGTGCCAGCAGTTACGGGGGACAGCAGTTCTTC.